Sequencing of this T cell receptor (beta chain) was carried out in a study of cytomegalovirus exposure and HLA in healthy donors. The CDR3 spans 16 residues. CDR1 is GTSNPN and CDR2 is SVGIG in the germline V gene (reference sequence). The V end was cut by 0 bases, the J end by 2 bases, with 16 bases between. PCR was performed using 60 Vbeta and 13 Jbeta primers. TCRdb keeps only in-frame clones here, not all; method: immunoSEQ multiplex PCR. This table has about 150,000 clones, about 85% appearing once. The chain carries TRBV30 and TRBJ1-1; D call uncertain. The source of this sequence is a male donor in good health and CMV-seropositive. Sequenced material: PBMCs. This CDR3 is CAWSVLGRGRNTEAFF. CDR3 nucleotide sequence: TGTGCCTGGAGTGTTTTGGGCCGGGGTCGTAACACTGAAGCTTTCTTT.